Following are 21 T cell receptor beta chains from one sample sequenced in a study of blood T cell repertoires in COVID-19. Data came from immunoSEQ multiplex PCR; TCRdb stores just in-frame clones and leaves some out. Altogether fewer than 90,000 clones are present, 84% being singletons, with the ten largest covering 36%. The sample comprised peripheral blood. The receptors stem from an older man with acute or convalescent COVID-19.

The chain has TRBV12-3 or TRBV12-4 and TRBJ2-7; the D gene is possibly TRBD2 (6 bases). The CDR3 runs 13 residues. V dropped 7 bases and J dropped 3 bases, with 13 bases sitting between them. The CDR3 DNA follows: TGTGCCAGCAATTTTGGGACTGGCTACGAGCAGTACTTC. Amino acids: CASNFGTGYEQYF.

The CDR3 DNA follows: TGCGCCAGCAGTGGGGCGCAGGAAGAAAGAGGGTATGGCTACACCTTC. Encoded protein: CASSGAQEERGYGYTF. This chain joins TRBV10-1 and TRBJ1-2; D uncertain. Per the germline V gene, CDR1 is WNHNN and CDR2 is SYGVQD (reference sequence). The CDR3 sequence is 16 residues long. V was shortened by 4 bases and J by 5 bases, with 20 bases between the two germline ends.

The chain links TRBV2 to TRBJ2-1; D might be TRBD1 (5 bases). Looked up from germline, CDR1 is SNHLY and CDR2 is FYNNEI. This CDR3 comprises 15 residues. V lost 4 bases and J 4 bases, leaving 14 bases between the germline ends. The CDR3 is CASSAPKGAYNEQFF. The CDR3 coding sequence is TGTGCCAGCAGTGCCCCAAAAGGGGCATACAATGAGCAGTTCTTC.

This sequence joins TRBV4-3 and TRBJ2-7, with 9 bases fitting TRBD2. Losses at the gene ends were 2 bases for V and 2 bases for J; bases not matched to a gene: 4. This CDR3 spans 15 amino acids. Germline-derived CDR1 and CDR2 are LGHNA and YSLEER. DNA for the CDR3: TGCGCCAGCAGCCAACTCTCTAGCGGGGCCTACGAGCAGTACTTC. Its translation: CASSQLSSGAYEQYF.

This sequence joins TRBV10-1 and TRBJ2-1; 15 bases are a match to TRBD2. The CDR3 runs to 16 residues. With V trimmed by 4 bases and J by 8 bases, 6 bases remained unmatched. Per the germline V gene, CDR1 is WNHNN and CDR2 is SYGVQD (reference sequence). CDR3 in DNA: TGCGCCAGCAGTGGGACTAGCGGGAGGGCCGGGGATGAGCAGTTCTTC. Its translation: CASSGTSGRAGDEQFF.

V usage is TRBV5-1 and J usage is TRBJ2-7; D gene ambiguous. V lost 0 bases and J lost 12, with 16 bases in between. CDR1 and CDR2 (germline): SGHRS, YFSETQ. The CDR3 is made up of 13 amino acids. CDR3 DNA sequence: TGCGCCAGCAGCTTGGGCCCTGCCCCCTTGAGGTACTTC. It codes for CASSLGPAPLRYF.

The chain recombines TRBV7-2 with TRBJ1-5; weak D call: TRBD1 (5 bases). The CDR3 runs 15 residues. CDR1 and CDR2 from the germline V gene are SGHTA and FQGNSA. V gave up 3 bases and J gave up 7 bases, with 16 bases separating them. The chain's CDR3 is CASSFRWGLRQPQHF. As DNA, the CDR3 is TGTGCCAGCAGCTTTAGGTGGGGCCTTCGACAGCCCCAGCATTTT.

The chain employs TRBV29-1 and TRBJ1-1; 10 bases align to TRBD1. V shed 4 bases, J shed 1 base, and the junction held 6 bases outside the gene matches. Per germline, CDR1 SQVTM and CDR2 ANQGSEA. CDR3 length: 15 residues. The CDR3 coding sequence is TGCAGCGTTGTCGGGGACAGGGGCCCGAACACTGAAGCTTTCTTT. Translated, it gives CSVVGDRGPNTEAFF.

The CDR3 nucleotides are TGCGCCAGCAGCCAGGGACAGGGCTATGGCTACACCTTC. Translation gives CASSQGQGYGYTF. The V call is TRBV5-1, the J call TRBJ1-2; 9 nucleotides line up with TRBD1. This CDR3 region has 13 residues. The ends lost 4 bases at V and 4 bases at J; junction bases unmatched: 2. CDR1 SGHRS and CDR2 YFSETQ come from the germline V gene. Complete variable domain (other parts from reference TRBV5-1 and TRBJ1-2): KAGVTQTPRYLIKTRGQQVTLSCSPISGHRSVSWYQQTPGQGLQFLFEYFSETQRNKGNFPGRFSGRQFSNSRSEMNVSTLELGDSALYLCASSQGQGYGYTFGSGTRLTVV.

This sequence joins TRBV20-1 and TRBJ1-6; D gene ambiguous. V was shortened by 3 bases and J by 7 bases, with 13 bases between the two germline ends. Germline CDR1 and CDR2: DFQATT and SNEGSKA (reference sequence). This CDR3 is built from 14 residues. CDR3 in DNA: TGCAGTGCTAGTATCGCTAGGGAGAATTCACCCCTCCACTTT. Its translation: CSASIARENSPLHF.

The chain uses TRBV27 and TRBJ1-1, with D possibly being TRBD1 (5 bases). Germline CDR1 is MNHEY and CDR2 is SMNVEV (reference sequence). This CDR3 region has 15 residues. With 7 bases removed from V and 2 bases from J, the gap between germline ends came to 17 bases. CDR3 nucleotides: TGTGCCAGCATCAAAACAACGCAGGGAAACACTGAAGCTTTCTTT. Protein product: CASIKTTQGNTEAFF.

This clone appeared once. For the CDR3, the DNA is TGTGCCAGCTCACAAACTGGTGGAGGCGCGAACACCGGGGAGCTGTTTTTT. Its protein product is CASSQTGGGANTGELFF. The chain links TRBV18 to TRBJ2-2; D possibly corresponds to TRBD2 (5 bases). The CDR3 runs 17 residues. In germline, CDR1 is KGHSH, CDR2 LQKENI. Trimming took off 4 bases at V and 0 bases at J, with 15 bases between the two ends.

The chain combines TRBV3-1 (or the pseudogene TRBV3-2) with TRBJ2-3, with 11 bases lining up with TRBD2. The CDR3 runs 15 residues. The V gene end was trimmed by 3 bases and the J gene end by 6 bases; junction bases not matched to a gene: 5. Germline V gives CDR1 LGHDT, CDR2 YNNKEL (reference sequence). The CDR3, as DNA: TGTGCCAGCAGCCAGGTAGCGGGAGGGCTTGATACGCAGTATTTT. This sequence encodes CASSQVAGGLDTQYF.

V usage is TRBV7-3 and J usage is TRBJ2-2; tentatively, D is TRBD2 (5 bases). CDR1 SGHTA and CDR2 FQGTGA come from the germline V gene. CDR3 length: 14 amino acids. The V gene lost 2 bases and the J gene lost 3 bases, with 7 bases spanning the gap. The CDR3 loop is CASSLGRYTGELFF. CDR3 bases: TGTGCCAGCAGCTTAGGGAGATACACCGGGGAGCTGTTTTTT.

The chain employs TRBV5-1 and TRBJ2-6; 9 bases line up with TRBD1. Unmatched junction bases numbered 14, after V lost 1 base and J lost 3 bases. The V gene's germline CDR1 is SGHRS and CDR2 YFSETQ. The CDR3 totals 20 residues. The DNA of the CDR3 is TGCGCCAGCAGCTTGTTGTCCCCGGTTACAGGGGGCCGTGGGGCCAACGTCCTGACTTTC. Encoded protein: CASSLLSPVTGGRGANVLTF.

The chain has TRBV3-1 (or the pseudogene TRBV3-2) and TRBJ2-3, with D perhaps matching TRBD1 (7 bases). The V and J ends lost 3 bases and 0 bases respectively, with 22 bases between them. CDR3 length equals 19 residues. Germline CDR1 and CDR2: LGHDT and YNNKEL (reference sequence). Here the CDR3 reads CASSQQGGEARRSTDTQYF. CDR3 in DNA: TGTGCCAGCAGCCAGCAGGGGGGTGAAGCGCGGAGAAGCACAGATACGCAGTATTTT.

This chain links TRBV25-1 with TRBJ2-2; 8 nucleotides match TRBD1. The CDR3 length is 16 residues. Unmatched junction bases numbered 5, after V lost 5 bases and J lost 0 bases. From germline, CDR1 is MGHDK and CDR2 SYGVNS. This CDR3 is CASSSIQGANTGELFF. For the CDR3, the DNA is TGTGCCAGCAGTTCCATACAGGGGGCGAACACCGGGGAGCTGTTTTTT.

The CDR3 loop reads CASSVGTNNEQFF. The CDR3 bases are TGTGCCAGCAGCGTAGGGACAAACAATGAGCAGTTCTTC. The rearrangement links TRBV9 to TRBJ2-1, with D perhaps matching TRBD1 (5 bases). The CDR3 has 13 amino acids. V lost 0 bases and J lost 5, with 6 bases in between. Germline CDR1 is SGDLS and CDR2 is YYNGEE. Full variable domain (outside the CDR3, taken from reference TRBV9 and TRBJ2-1): DSGVTQTPKHLITATGQRVTLRCSPRSGDLSVYWYQQSLDQGLQFLIQYYNGEERAKGNILERFSAQQFPDLHSELNLSSLELGDSALYFCASSVGTNNEQFFGPGTRLTVL.

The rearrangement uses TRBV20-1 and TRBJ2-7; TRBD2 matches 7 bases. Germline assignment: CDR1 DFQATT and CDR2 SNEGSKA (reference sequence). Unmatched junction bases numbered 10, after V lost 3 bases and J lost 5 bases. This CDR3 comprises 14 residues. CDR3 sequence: CSASPSGGGHEQYF. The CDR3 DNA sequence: TGCAGTGCTAGTCCCTCGGGGGGAGGCCACGAGCAGTACTTC.

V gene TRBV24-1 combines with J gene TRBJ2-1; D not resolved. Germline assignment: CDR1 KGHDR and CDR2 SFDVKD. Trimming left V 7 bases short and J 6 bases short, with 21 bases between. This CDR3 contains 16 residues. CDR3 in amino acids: CATSPLLEAKINEQFF. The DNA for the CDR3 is TGTGCCACCAGCCCCCTTCTAGAAGCGAAGATCAATGAGCAGTTCTTC.

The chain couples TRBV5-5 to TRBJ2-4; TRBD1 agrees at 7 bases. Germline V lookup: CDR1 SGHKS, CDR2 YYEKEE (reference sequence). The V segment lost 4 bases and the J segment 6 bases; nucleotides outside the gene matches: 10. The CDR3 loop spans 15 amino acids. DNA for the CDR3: TGTGCCAGCAGCCCCCCCGGGGACAGAGGAAACATTCAGTACTTC. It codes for CASSPPGDRGNIQYF.